There are many counts of the clone carrying this TCR beta chain. CDR1 is WSHSY, CDR2 SAAADI, per germline. This CDR3 is 18 amino acids long. V lost 4 bases to trimming and J lost 0 bases, with 16 bases between them. These data originate in a study of naive and memory T cell subsets. Two oligonucleotides, mixed equimolar, formed the beta constant-region primer covering TRBC1 and TRBC2. TCRdb reanalysed the UMI-ligation and nested PCR reads using MiXCR and keeps one entry per CDR3 protein. The sample contains 150,000 or so distinct CDR3 sequences, about a sixth of which appear only once. The chain couples TRBV10-2 to TRBJ2-6; possible D gene TRBD2, 6 bases. The TCR sequence derives from a human donor in good health. The sample taken for sequencing was naive CD4+ T cells from blood. The CDR3 protein is CASSAGGLRISGANVLTF. The CDR3 bases are TGCGCCAGCAGTGCCGGGGGTCTTCGTATCTCTGGGGCCAACGTCCTGACTTTC.